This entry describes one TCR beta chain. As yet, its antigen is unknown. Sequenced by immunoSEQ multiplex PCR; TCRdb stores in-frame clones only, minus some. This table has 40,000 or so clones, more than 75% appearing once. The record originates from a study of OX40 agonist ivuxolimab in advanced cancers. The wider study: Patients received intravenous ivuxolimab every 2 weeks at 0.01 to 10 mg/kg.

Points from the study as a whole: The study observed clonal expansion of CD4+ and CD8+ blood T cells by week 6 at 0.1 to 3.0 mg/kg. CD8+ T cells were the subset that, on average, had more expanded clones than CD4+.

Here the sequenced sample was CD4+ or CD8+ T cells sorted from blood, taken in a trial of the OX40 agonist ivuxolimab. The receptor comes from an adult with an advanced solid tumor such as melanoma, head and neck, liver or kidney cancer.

In nucleotides, the CDR3 is TGTGCCAGCAGTGAGGGGGGGGTTGGAAACACCATATATTTT. Protein sequence: CASSEGGVGNTIYF. The chain is built from TRBV28 and TRBJ1-3, with a tentative D call TRBD1 (6 bases). The CDR3 sequence is 14 residues long. The V gene's germline CDR1 is MDHEN and CDR2 SYDVKM. Between the trimmed V and J ends, which lost 5 bases and 3 bases, there was a span of 11 bases.